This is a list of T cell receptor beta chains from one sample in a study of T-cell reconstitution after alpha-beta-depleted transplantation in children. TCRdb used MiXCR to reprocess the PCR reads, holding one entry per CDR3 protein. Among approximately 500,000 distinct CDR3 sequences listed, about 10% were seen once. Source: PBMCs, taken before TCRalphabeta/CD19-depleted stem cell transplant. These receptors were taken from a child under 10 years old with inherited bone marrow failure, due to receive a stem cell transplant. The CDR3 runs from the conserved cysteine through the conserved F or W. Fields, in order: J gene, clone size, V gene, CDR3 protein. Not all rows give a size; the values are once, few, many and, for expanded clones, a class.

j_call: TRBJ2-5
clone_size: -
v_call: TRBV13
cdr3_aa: CASSLGAAIQETQYF

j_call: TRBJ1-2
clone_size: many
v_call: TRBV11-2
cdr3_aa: CASSPREGYGYTF

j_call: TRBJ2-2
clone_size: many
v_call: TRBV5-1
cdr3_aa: CASTDGRNGGTGELFF

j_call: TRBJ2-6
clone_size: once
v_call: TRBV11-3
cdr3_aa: CASSLGQGRGGANVLTF

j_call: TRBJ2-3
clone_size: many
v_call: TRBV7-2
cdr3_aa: CASSFGGFSTDTQYF

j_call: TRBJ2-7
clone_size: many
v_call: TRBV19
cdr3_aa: CASSPGRTAKQYF

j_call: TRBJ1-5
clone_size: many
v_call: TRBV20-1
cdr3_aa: CSARGGGNWPQHF

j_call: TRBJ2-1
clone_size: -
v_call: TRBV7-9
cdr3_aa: CASSPGLATPYNEQFF

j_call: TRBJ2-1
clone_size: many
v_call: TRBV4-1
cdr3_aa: CASSQAGGWVYNEQFF

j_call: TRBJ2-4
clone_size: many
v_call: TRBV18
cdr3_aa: CASSRGAGAKNIQYF

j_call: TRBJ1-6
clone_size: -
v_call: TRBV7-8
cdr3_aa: CASSAQGSPLHF

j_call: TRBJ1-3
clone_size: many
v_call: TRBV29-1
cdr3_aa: CSAVKGSSGNTIYF

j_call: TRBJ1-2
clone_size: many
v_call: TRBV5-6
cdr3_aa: CASSPGRGGYTF

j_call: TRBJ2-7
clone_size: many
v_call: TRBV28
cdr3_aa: CASRATGSYEQYF

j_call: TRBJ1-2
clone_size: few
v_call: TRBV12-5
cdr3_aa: CASGPEFGTGFGYTF

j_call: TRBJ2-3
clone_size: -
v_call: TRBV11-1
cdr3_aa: CASSLASGTSDPGRDTQYF

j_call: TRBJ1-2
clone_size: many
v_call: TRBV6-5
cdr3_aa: CASSFYEGVANGYTF

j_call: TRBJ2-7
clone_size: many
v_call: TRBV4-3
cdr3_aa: CASSKAASYEQYF

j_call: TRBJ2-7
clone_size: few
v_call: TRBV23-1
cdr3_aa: CASSHHPGQGQSYEQYF

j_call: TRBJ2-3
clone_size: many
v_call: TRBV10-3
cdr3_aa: CAISESFTGIRTDTQYF

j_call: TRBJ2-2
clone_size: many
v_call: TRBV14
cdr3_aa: CASSQELRTGGTGELFF

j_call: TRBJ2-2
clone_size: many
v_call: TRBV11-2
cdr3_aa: CASSTRTAGELFF

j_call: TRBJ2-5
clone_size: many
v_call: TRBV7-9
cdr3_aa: CASSSGQVLQETQYF

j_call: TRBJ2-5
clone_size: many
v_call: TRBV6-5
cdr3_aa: CASSYSNMADSQETQYF

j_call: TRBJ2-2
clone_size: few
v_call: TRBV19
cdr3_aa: CASGETSGSTNTGELFF

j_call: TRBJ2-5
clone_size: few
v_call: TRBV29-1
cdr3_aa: CSVLPRAETQYF

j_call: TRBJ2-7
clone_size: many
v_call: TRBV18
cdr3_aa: CASSLPGLAGYEQYF

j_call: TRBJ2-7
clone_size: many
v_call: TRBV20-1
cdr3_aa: CSGADRTSASYEQYF

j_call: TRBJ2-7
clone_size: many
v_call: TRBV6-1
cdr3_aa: CASSATRSYEQYF

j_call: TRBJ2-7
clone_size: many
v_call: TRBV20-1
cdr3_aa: CSAFPSPGTSGGKELEQYF

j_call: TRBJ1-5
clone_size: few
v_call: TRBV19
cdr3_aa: CATSEMSPSNQPQHF

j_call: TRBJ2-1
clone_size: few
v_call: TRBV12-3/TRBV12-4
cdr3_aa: CASSWASGFYNEQFF

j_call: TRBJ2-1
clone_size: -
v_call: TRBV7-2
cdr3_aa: CASSLGRTSFEQFF

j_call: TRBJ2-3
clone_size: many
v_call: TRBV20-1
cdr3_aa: CSARAGSAPDTQYF

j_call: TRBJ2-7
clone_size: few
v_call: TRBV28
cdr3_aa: CASSLPSTGWMYEQYF

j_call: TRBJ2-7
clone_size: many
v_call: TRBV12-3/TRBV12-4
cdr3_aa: CASSFPLGQGKYEQYF

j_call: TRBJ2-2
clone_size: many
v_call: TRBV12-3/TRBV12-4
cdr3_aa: CASTLRAPSNTGELFF

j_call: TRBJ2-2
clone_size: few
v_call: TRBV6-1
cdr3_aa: CASSLKDFSTGELFF

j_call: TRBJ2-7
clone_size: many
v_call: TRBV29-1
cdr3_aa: CSVAGAREQIYEQYF

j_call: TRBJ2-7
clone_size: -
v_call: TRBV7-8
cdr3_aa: CASSLVSEVSRSYEQYF

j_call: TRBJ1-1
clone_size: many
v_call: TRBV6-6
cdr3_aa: CASSSPGRYEAFF

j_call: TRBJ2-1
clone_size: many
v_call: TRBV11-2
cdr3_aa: CASSTGLAQYNEQFF

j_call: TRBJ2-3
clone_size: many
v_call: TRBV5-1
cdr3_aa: CASSLGQRGDTQYF

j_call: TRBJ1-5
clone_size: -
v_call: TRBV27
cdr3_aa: CASSLSVGGNQPQHF

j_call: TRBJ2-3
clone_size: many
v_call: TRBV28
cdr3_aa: CASSWGPPGLAVADTQYF